This T cell receptor beta chain comes out of a study of beta chain features in type 1 diabetes. The study's findings and limits: A pattern of fewer insertions and more deletions at VDJ junctions was seen in type 1 diabetes patients. Moderate yet significant TCRB CDR3 shortening was seen in Type 1 diabetes patients in all four CD4+ subsets. Cells with high TCR expression could be over-represented when cDNA is sequenced.

Regarding this clone: No antigen is known for it.

The CDR3 is made up of 15 amino acids. The V gene end was trimmed by 4 bases and the J gene end by 2 bases; junction bases not matched to a gene: 5. Germline values: CDR1 SGHRS, CDR2 YFSETQ. Reverse transcription of all isolated RNA meant that expressed TCRB transcripts were sequenced. Data came from immunoSEQ multiplex PCR; TCRdb stores just in-frame clones and leaves some out. The profile shows 250,000 to 300,000 clones, roughly 25% of them singletons. Sorting of CD4+ naive, central memory, regulatory and stem cell-like memory cells was performed via CD45RO/CCR7/CD25/CD127/CD95/CD27. Material: naive CD4+ T cells from blood. The J gene is TRBJ1-5, the V gene TRBV5-1; 8 nucleotides align to TRBD1. The sequence derives from a woman in her twenties or thirties with type 1 diabetes. The CDR3 region is CASSKDRGGNQPQHF. The CDR3 nucleotides read TGCGCCAGCAGCAAAGACAGGGGAGGCAATCAGCCCCAGCATTTT.